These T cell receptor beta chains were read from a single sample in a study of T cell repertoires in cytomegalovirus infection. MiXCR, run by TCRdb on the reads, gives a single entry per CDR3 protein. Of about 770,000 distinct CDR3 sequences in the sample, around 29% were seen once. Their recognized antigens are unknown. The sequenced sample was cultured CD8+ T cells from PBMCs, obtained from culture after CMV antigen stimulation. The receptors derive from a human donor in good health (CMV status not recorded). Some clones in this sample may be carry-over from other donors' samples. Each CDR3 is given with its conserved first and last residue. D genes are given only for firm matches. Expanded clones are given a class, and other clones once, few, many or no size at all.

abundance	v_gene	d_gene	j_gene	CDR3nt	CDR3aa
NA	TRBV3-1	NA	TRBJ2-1	TGTGCCAGCAGCCAAGCCGTCGGGTTCTCCTACAATGAGCAGTTCTTC	CASSQAVGFSYNEQFF
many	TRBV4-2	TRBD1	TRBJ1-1	TGTGCCAGCAGCCAAGGTAGGAGGGCCGACCTTAGAGGACAGGGGCGTCTGAGGGGTGAAGCTTTCTTT	CASSQGRRADLRGQGRLRGEAFF
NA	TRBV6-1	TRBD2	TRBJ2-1	TGTGCCAGCAGTGAAATGGGGGGGGCCTACAATGAGCAGTTCTTC	CASSEMGGAYNEQFF
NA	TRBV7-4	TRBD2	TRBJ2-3	TGTGCCAGCAGCTCACTAGCGAGAACTAGCACAGATACGCAGTATTTT	CASSSLARTSTDTQYF
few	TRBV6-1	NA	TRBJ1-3	TGTGCCAGCAGCCTTCTCCGTCCCTCTGGAAACACCATATATTTT	CASSLLRPSGNTIYF
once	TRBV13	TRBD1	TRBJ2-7	TGTGCCAGCAGCTTACTAGTTCGGGACAGGGAGAGGGACGAGCAGTACTTC	CASSLLVRDRERDEQYF
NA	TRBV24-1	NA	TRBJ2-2	TGTGCCACCAGTGATTTGCGGCAGGGAACCGGGGAGCTGTTTTTT	CATSDLRQGTGELFF
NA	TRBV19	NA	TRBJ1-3	TGTGCCAGTGGCTCTGTACCCGGAAACACCATATATTTT	CASGSVPGNTIYF
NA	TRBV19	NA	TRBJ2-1	TGTGCCAGTAGTATAGCGGGCAATGAGCAGTTCTTC	CASSIAGNEQFF
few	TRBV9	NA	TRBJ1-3	TGTGCCAGCAGCGTAGAACCACCCTACTCTGGAAACACCATATATTTT	CASSVEPPYSGNTIYF
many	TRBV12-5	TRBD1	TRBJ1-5	TGTGCTAGTGGCTTGACAGGGTACGGCAATCAGCCCCAGCATTTT	CASGLTGYGNQPQHF
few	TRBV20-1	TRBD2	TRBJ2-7	TGCAGTGCTCCGGGACTAGAGAAGAACGAGCAGTACTTC	CSAPGLEKNEQYF
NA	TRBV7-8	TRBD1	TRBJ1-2	TGTGCCAGCAGCCCCAACAGGGGAGGCTACACCTTC	CASSPNRGGYTF
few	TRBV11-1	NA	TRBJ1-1	TGTGCCAGCAGCTTAGTCGGGGGGGCCGCGCTGGCTTTCTTT	CASSLVGGAALAFF
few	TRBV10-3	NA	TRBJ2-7	TGTGCCACGACCGGGACCAACGACTACGAGCAGTACTTC	CATTGTNDYEQYF
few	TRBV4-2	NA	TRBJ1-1	TGTGCCAGCAGCCAAGATGGGGTTACTGAAGCTTTCTTT	CASSQDGVTEAFF
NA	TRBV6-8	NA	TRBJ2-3	TGTGCCACAACCGGAGGGGGGAGACACACAGATACGCAGTATTTT	CATTGGGRHTDTQYF
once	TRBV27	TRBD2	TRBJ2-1	TGTGCCAGCAGCGCTGGCGGGGGGGCGGATGAGCAGTTCTTC	CASSAGGGADEQFF